One sample yielded the 9 T cell receptor beta chains listed below, sequenced in a study of T cell clonality in common variable immunodeficiency. The study, taken as a whole, reports: Common variable immunodeficiency TCR beta sequences reportedly had fewer deletions and N-nucleotide insertions.

Their antigens are not known. The repertoire was sequenced with immunoSEQ multiplex PCR; TCRdb's copy has only in-frame clones and lacks some. The record shows some 19,000 clones for this sample, with no singletons present. Sequenced: peripheral blood mononuclear cells. These receptors were collected from a human donor with common variable immunodeficiency.

This clone was picked up many times. CDR3 DNA, as far as it was read: TGCGCCAGCAGCTTCGGGACAAGTATTAATTCACCC. Translation: CASSFGTSINSP. The full CDR3 protein reads CASSFGTSINSPLHF. The chain employs TRBV5-1 and TRBJ1-6, with D tentatively TRBD1 (6 bases). Sequencing ends 3 residues short of the CDR3 end; the germline J gene provides the rest. CDR1 SGHRS and CDR2 YFSETQ come from the germline V gene. The CDR3 extends over 15 amino acids. V lost 2 bases and J lost 6, with 12 bases in between.

This clone was seen a handful of times. The observed sequence ends 3 residues before the CDR3 terminus, with the missing tail filled in from the germline J gene. V usage is TRBV7-2 and J usage is TRBJ1-2; 7 bases agree with TRBD1. The germline V gene encodes CDR1 SGHTA and CDR2 FQGNSA. The CDR3 covers 14 residues. J gave up 6 bases and V 7 bases, and 11 bases lay outside the gene matches. CDR3 protein: CASKLLTGWNGYTF. CDR3 DNA (partial): TGTGCCAGCAAATTACTGACAGGGTGGAATGGC.

A word on this clone: The read terminates 3 residues ahead of where the CDR3 ends, so the germline J gene completes it. The chain couples TRBV19 to TRBJ1-3, with D tentatively TRBD1 (6 bases). V lost 4 bases and J 5 bases, leaving 15 bases between the germline ends. This CDR3 has 15 amino acids. CDR1 is LNHDA and CDR2 is SQIVND in the germline V gene (reference sequence). The CDR3 here is CASSKMRDNRNTIYF. The CDR3 DNA, read in part, is TGTGCCAGTAGTAAGATGCGGGACAACCGAAACACC.

This clone was seen at least ten times. The read comes to an end 3 residues before the CDR3 does, leaving the germline J gene to fill in the end. The J gene is TRBJ2-7, the V gene TRBV5-1; 10 positions agree with TRBD1. Trimming cost V 2 bases and J 5 bases; bases outside gene matches: 10. The CDR3 has 16 amino acids. The V gene's germline CDR1 is SGHRS and CDR2 YFSETQ. CDR3: CASSLNPGQGFHEQYF. Incomplete CDR3 DNA: TGCGCCAGCAGCTTAAACCCGGGACAGGGGTTCCACGAG.

This clone was recorded many times. The read halts 3 residues ahead of the CDR3 end, with the missing end drawn from the germline J gene. The chain combines TRBV4-2 with TRBJ2-4; 11 positions agree with TRBD2. The J segment lost 3 bases and the V segment lost 4 bases, leaving 17 bases of the junction unmatched. Germline loops: CDR1 LGHNA, CDR2 YNFKEQ. The CDR3 is 20 amino acids. This chain's CDR3 is CASSLKIAGGLYVGKNIQYF. CDR3 DNA (partial): TGTGCCAGCAGCCTGAAGATAGCGGGGGGGCTTTATGTTGGCAAAAACATT.

A word on this clone: The CDR3 end is not reached by the read, which stops 3 residues before it; the germline J gene fills it in. The chain employs TRBV19 and TRBJ2-7, with 8 bases aligning to TRBD2. CDR1 LNHDA and CDR2 SQIVND come from the germline V gene (reference sequence). This CDR3 contains 14 residues. V trimming: 6 bases; J trimming: 1 base; junction bases outside the gene matches: 5. CDR3 in amino acids: CASSPGLDSYEQYF. CDR3 bases read: TGTGCCAGTAGCCCGGGACTAGATTCCTACGAG.

This clone was recorded a few times. The sequence runs out 3 residues before the end of the CDR3; the remainder is reconstructed from the germline J gene. The chain employs TRBV7-7 and TRBJ2-1; no firm D call. Per germline, CDR1 SSHAT and CDR2 FNYEAQ (reference sequence). V gave up 2 bases and J gave up 6 bases, with 20 bases separating them. CDR3 length equals 17 residues. CDR3 in amino acids: CASSLPTPQVYVNEQFF. CDR3 DNA (partial): TGTGCCAGCAGCTTACCCACACCGCAAGTATACGTCAATGAG.

This clone was seen many times. The missing CDR3 end, 3 residues past where the read stops, is filled in from the germline J gene. This chain links TRBV30 with TRBJ2-4; D call uncertain. Deletions cut 2 bases from V and 0 bases from J, with 14 bases between. CDR3 length: 16 residues. Germline V gene data show CDR1 as GTSNPN and CDR2 as SVGIG (reference sequence). The CDR3 region is CAWSRRRLIAKNIQYF. The part of the CDR3 DNA that was read is TGTGCCTGGAGTCGGCGTAGACTGATAGCCAAAAACATT. Full variable domain (remainder filled in from reference TRBV30 and TRBJ2-4): SQTIHQWPATLVQPVGSPLSLECTVEGTSNPNLYWYRQAAGRGLQLLFYSVGIGQISSEVPQNLSASRPQDRQFILSSKKLLLSDSGFYLCAWSRRRLIAKNIQYFGAGTRLSVL.

This clone was seen a few times. The sequence runs out 3 residues before the end of the CDR3; the remainder is reconstructed from the germline J gene. The J gene is TRBJ1-6, the V gene TRBV7-9; D is unclear. Germline CDR1 reads SEHNR; CDR2 reads FQNEAQ (reference sequence). This CDR3 is 12 amino acids long. V lost 9 bases, J lost 3 bases, and 6 bases lay in between. The CDR3 DNA, read in part, is TGTGCCAGTAATATCTATAATTCACCC. This encodes CASNIYNSP. The complete CDR3 reads CASNIYNSPLHF.